The 8 T cell receptor beta chains given below trace back to one sample, sequenced in a study of regulatory T cells in long-lasting Graves disease. In building TCR beta libraries, iRepertoire HTBI primers were used together with Arm-PCR of CDR3 regions. TCRdb independently ran MiXCR on the multiplex PCR reads; one entry per CDR3 protein. The data contain 250,000 to 300,000 distinct CDR3 sequences, roughly 18% of them singletons. Time point meaning: newly diagnosed GD, antithyroid drugs for less than 3 months. Isolated PBMC RNA provided the starting material for the TCR library. The sample was also reused in another study, on T cells in Graves' hyperthyroidism and ophthalmopathy.

Here the sequenced sample was peripheral blood mononuclear cells (PBMCs), taken at new diagnosis, from a patient treated with antithyroid drugs. The receptors stem from a woman in her thirties with Graves disease.

This clonotype appeared many times. J is TRBJ2-7 and V is TRBV18; D remains unclear. Trimming left V 3 bases short and J 2 bases short, with 5 bases between. The CDR3 is 12 amino acids. The germline V gene encodes CDR1 KGHSH and CDR2 LQKENI. The chain's CDR3 is CASSPGTYEQYF. CDR3 nucleotides: TGTGCCAGCTCACCGGGGACCTACGAGCAGTACTTC.

This clonotype was picked up many times. The chain recombines TRBV3-1 with TRBJ2-7, with TRBD1 matching 7 bases. The CDR3 totals 13 residues. V shed 4 bases and J 3 bases; nucleotides not matched to a gene: 3. From germline, CDR1 is LGHDT and CDR2 YNNKEL (reference sequence). The CDR3, as DNA: TGTGCCAGCAGCCTACGGGACAGCTACGAGCAGTACTTC. Translated, it gives CASSLRDSYEQYF.

The table lists this clonotype with many counts. V gene TRBV6-2 or TRBV6-3 combines with J gene TRBJ2-1; 9 nucleotides line up with TRBD1. The V gene end was trimmed by 5 bases and the J gene end by 5 bases; junction bases not matched to a gene: 7. CDR1 MNHEY and CDR2 SVGEGT come from the germline V gene. The CDR3 loop spans 15 amino acids. The CDR3 protein is CASSPRDRVDNEQFF. The CDR3 DNA reads as TGTGCCAGCAGTCCCCGGGACAGGGTGGACAATGAGCAGTTCTTC.

This clonotype was seen at least ten times. This chain connects TRBV3-1 to TRBJ1-3, with a tentative D call TRBD1 (5 bases). Germline lookup yields CDR1 LGHDT and CDR2 YNNKEL (reference sequence). V was cut by 0 bases and J by 1 base, with 7 bases left in between. The CDR3 length is 15 residues. The CDR3 region has the DNA TGTGCCAGCAGCCAAGATTGGGGGTCTGGAAACACCATATATTTT. This encodes CASSQDWGSGNTIYF.

V and J are TRBV19 and TRBJ2-2, with 8 bases lining up with TRBD1. Per the germline V gene, CDR1 is LNHDA and CDR2 is SQIVND (reference sequence). This CDR3 has 13 amino acids. After removal of 6 bases from V and 6 bases from J, the junction contained 3 bases not matched to a gene. The CDR3 protein is CASRTTGAGELFF. CDR3 bases: TGTGCCAGTAGAACGACAGGGGCCGGGGAGCTGTTTTTT.

This clonotype was observed many times. V gene TRBV11-1 combines with J gene TRBJ2-5; D tentatively fits TRBD1 or TRBD2 (7 bases each). The CDR3 runs 14 residues. Germline V gene lookup returns CDR1 SGHAT and CDR2 FQDESV (reference sequence). V was shortened by 5 bases and J by 5 bases, with 15 bases between the two germline ends. CDR3 region: CASSPGGAPETQYF. The CDR3 bases are TGTGCCAGCAGCCCAGGGGGGGCCCCCGAGACCCAGTACTTC.

This clonotype was counted at least ten times. The V call is TRBV7-8, the J call TRBJ2-7; no clear D gene. The CDR3 extends over 13 amino acids. Trimming stripped 7 bases from V and 0 bases from J, with 10 bases between. From germline, CDR1 is SGHVS and CDR2 FQNEAQ. The chain's CDR3 is CASNSRFSYEQYF. The DNA for the CDR3 is TGTGCCAGCAATAGCCGATTCTCCTACGAGCAGTACTTC.

The table lists this clonotype with a few counts. This could be a read error, since a much larger clone is one nucleotide away. This chain links TRBV6-1 with TRBJ2-7, with no clear D. The CDR3 extends over 15 amino acids. Germline V gene sequence: CDR1 MNHNS, CDR2 SASEGT. CDR3 in amino acids: CASSVALVGFYERYF. The DNA of the CDR3 is TGTGCCAGCAGTGTGGCTCTCGTCGGCTTCTACGAGCGGTACTTC.